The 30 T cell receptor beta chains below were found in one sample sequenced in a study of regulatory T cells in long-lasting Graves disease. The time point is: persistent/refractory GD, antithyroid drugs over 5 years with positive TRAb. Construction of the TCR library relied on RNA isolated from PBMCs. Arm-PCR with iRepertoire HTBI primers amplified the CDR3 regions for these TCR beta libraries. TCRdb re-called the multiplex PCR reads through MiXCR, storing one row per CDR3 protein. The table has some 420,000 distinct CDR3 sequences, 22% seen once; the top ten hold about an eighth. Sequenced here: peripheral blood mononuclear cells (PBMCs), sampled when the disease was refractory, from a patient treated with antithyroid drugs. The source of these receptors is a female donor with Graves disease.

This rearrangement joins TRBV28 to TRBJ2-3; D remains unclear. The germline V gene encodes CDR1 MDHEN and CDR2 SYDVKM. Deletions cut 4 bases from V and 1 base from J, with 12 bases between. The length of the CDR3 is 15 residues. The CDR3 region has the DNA TGTGCCAGCAGTTATCTGGGTACGGGCACAGATACGCAGTATTTT. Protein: CASSYLGTGTDTQYF.

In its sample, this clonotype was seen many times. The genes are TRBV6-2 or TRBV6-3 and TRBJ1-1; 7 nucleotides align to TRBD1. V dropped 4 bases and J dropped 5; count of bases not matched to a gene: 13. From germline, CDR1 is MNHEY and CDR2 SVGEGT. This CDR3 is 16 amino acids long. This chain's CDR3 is CASSFRQGGIWTEAFF. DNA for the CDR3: TGTGCCAGCAGTTTCAGACAGGGAGGGATTTGGACTGAAGCTTTCTTT.

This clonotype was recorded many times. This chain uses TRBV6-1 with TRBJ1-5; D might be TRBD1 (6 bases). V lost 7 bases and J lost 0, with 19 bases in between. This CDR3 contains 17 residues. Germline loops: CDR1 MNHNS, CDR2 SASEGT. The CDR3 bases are TGTGCCAGCATGGGGCAGGGGTTTAGCAATAGCAATCAGCCCCAGCATTTT. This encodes CASMGQGFSNSNQPQHF.

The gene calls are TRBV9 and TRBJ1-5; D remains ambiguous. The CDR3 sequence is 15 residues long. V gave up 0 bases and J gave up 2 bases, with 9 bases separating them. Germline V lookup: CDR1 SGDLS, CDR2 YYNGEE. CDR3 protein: CASSVGVEGNQPQHF. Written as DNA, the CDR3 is TGTGCCAGCAGCGTAGGAGTAGAGGGCAATCAGCCCCAGCATTTT.

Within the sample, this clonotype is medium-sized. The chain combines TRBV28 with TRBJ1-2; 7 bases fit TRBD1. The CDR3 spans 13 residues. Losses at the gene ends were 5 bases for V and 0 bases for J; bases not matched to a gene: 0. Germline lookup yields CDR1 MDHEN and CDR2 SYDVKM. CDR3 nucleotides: TGTGCCAGCAGTGGGACAGCTAACTATGGCTACACCTTC. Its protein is CASSGTANYGYTF.

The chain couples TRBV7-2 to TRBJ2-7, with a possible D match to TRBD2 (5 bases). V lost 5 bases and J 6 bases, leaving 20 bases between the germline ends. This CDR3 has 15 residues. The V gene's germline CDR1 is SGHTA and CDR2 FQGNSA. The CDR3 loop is CASSPRRTHPGEQYF. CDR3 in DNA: TGTGCCAGCAGCCCCCGGAGGACCCACCCCGGCGAGCAGTACTTC.

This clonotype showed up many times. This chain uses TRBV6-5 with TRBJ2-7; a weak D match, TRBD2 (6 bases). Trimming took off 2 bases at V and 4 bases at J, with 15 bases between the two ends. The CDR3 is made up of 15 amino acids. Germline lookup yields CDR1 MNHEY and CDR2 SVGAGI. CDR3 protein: CASSYGAGLLYEQYF. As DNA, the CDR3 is TGTGCCAGCAGTTACGGAGCGGGCCTACTTTACGAGCAGTACTTC.

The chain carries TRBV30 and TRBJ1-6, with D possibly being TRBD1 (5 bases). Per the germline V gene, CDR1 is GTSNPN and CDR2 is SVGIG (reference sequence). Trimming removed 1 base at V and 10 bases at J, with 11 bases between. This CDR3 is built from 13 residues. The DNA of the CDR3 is TGTGCCTGGAGTGGGGGGTTTGGATCACCCCTCCACTTT. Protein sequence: CAWSGGFGSPLHF.

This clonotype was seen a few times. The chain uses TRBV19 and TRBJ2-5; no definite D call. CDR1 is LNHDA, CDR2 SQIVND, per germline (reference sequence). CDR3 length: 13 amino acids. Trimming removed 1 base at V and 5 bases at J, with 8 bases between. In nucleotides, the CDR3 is TGTGCCAGTAGTATAGTACGGTGGGAGACCCAGTACTTC. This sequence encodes CASSIVRWETQYF.

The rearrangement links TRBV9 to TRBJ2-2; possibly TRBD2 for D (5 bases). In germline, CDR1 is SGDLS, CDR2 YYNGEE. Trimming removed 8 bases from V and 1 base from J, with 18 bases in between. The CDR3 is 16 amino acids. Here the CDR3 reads CASTSVADLNTGELFF. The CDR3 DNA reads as TGTGCCAGTACATCTGTTGCGGACTTGAACACCGGGGAGCTGTTTTTT.

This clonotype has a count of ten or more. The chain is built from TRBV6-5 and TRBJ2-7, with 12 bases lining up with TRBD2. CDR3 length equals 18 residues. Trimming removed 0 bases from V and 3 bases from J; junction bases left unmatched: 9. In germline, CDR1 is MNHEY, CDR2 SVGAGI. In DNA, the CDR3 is TGTGCCAGCAGTTACTCGACCCTGGGACTAGCGGGCCGCTACGAGCAGTACTTC. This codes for CASSYSTLGLAGRYEQYF.

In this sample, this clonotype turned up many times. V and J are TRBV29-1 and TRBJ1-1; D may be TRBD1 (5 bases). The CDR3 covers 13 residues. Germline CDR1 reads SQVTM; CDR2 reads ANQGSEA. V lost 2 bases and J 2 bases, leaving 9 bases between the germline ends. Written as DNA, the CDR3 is TGCAGCGTTGAATCCGGGGGAAACACTGAAGCTTTCTTT. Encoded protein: CSVESGGNTEAFF. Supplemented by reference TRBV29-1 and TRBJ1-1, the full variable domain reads SAVISQKPSRDICQRGTSLTIQCQVDSQVTMMFWYRQQPGQSLTLIATANQGSEATYESGFVIDKFPISRPNLTFSTLTVSNMSPEDSSIYLCSVESGGNTEAFFGQGTRLTVV.

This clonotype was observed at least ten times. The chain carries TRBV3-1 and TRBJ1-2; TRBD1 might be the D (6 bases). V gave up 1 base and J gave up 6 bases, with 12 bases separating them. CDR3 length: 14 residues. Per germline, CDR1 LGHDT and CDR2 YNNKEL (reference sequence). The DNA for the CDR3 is TGTGCCAGCAGCCAAGGGGGCAGGGGCCATGGCTACACCTTC. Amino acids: CASSQGGRGHGYTF. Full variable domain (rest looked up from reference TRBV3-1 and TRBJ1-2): DTAVSQTPKYLVTQMGNDKSIKCEQNLGHDTMYWYKQDSKKFLKIMFSYNNKELIINETVPNRFSPKSPDKAHLNLHINSLELGDSAVYFCASSQGGRGHGYTFGSGTRLTVV.

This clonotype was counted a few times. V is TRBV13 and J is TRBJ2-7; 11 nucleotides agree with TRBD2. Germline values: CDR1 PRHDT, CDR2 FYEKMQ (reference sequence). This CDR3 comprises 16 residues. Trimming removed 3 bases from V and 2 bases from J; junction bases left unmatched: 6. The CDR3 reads CASSFLSGGATYEQYF. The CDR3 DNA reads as TGTGCCAGCAGCTTCCTTAGCGGGGGGGCGACCTACGAGCAGTACTTC.

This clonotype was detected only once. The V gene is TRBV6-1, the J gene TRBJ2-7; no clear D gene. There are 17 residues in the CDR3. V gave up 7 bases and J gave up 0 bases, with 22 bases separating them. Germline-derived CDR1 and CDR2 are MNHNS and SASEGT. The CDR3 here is CASTTSPRWGSSYEQYF. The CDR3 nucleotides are TGTGCCAGCACCACGTCACCCAGGTGGGGAAGCTCCTACGAGCAGTACTTC.

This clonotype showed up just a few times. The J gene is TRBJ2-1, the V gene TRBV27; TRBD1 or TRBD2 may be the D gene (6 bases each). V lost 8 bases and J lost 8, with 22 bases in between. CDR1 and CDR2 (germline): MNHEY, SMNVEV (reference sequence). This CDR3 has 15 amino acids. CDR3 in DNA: TGTGCCAGCCATACCAGGGGACTTGGCGCGGATGAGCAGTTCTTC. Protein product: CASHTRGLGADEQFF.

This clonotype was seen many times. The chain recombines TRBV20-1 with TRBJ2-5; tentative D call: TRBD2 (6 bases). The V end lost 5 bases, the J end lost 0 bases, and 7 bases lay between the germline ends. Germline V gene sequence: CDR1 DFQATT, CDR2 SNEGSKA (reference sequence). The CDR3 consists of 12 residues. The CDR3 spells CSASSDQETQYF. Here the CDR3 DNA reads TGCAGTGCTTCTAGCGACCAAGAGACCCAGTACTTC.

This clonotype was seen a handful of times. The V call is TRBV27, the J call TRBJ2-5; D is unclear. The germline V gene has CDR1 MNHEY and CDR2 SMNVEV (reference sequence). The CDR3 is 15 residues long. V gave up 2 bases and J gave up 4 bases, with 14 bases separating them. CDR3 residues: CASSLTYPSIETQYF. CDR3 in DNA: TGTGCCAGCAGTTTAACCTACCCAAGTATAGAGACCCAGTACTTC.

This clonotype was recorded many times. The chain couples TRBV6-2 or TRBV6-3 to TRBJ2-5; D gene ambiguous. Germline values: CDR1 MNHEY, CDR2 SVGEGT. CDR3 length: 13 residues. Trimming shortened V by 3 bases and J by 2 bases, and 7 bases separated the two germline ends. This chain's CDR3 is CASSYSEQETQYF. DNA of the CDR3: TGTGCCAGCAGTTATTCGGAACAAGAGACCCAGTACTTC.

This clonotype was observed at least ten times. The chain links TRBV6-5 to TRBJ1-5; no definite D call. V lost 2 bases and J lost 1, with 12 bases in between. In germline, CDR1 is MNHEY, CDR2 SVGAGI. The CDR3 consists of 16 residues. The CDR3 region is CASSYADLRSNQPQHF. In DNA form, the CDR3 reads TGTGCCAGCAGTTACGCCGATCTGAGAAGCAATCAGCCCCAGCATTTT.

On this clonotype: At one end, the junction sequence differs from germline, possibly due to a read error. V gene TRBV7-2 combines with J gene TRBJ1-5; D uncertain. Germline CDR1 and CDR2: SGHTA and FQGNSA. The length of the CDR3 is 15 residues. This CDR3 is CASSQSHAGNQPQHF. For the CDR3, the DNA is TGCGCCAGCAGCCAATCCCATGCGGGCAATCAGCCCCAGCATTTT. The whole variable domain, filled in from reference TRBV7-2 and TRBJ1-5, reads GAGVSQSPSNKVTEKGKDVELRCDPISGHTALYWYRQSLGQGLEFLIYFQGNSAPDKSGLPSDRFSAERTGGSVSTLTIQRTQQEDSAVYLCASSQSHAGNQPQHFGDGTRLSIL.

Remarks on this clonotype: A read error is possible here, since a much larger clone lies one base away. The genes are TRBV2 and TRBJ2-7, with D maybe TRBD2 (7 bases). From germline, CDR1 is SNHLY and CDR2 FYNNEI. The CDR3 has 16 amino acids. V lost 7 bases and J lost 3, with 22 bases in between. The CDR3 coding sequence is TGTGCCAGCATTGGGACTGGCGGGGGCGGTGGCTACGAGCAGTACTTC. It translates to CASIGTGGGGGYEQYF.

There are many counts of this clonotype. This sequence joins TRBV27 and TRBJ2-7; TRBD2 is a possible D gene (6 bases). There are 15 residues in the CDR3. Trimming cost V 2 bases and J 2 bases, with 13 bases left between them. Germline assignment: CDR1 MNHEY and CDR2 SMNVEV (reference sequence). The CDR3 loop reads CASSLNPRGTYEQYF. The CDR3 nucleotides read TGTGCCAGCAGTTTAAACCCCCGGGGGACCTACGAGCAGTACTTC.

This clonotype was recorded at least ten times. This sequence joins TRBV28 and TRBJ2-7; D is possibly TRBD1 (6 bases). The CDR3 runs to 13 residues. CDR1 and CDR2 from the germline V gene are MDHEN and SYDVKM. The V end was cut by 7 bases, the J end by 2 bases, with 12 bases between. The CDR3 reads CASKGDRPYEQYF. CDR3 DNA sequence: TGTGCCAGCAAAGGAGACAGGCCCTACGAGCAGTACTTC.

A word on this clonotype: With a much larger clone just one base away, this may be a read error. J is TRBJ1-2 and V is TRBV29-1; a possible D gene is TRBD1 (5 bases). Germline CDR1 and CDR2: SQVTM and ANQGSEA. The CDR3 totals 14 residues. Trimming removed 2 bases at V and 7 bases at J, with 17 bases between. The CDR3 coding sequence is TGCAGCGTTGAAAATCGGGCCGGGGCGTCTGGCTACACCTTC. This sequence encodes CSVENRAGASGYTF.

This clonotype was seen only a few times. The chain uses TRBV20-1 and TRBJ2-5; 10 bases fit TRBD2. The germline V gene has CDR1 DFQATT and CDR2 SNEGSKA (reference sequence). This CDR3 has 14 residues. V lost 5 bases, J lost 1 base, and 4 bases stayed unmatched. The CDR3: CSAALAGVQETQYF. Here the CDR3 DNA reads TGCAGTGCTGCCCTAGCGGGGGTCCAAGAGACCCAGTACTTC.

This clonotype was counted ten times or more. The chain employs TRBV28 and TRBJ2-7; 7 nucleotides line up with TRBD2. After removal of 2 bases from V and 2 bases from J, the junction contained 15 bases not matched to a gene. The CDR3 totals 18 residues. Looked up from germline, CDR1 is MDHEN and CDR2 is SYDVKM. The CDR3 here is CASSLVKREGGSPYEQYF. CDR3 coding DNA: TGTGCCAGCAGTTTAGTTAAGAGGGAGGGAGGATCACCCTACGAGCAGTACTTC.

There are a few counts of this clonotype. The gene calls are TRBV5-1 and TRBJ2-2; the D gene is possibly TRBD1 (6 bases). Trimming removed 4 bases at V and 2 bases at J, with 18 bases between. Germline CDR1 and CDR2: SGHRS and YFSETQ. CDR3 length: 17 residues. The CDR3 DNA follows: TGCGCCAGCAGCGCCGCCACACGGACAGACAACACCGGGGAGCTGTTTTTT. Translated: CASSAATRTDNTGELFF.

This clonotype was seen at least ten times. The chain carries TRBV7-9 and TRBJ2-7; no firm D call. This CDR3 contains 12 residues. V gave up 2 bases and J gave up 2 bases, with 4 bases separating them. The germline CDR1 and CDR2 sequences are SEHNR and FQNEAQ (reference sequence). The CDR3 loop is CASSLLAYEQYF. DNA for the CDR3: TGTGCCAGCAGCTTACTGGCCTACGAGCAGTACTTC.

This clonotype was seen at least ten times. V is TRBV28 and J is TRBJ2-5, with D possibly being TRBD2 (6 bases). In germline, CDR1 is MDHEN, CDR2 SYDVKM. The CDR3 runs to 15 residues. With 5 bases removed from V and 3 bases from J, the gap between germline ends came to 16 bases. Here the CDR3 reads CASSPPAGREETQYF. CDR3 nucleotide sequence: TGTGCCAGCAGTCCCCCGGCCGGGAGAGAAGAGACCCAGTACTTC.